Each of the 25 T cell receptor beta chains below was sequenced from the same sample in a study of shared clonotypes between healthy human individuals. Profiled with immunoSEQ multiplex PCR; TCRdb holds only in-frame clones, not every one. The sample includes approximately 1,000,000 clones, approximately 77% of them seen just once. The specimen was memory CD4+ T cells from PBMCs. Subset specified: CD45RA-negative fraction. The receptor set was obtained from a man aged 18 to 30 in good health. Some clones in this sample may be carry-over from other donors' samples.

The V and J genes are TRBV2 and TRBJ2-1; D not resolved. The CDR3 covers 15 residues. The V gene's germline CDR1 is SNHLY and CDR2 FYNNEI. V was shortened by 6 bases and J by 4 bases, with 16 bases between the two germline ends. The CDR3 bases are TGTGCCAGCAGGCCCCGGGCCCCCTTTTACAATGAGCAGTTCTTC. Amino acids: CASRPRAPFYNEQFF.

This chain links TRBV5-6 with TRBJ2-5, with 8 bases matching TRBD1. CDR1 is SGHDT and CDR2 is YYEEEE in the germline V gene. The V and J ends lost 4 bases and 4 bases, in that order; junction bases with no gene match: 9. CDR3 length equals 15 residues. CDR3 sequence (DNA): TGTGCCAGCAGCCGGGACAGGATAGGGGGAGAGACCCAGTACTTC. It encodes CASSRDRIGGETQYF.

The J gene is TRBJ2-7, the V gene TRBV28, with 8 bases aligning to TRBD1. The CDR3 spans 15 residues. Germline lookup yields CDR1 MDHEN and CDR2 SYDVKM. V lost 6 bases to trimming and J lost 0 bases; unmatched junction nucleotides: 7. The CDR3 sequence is CASSSQGARSYEQYF. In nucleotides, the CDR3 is TGTGCCAGCAGCTCCCAGGGGGCGCGCTCCTACGAGCAGTACTTC.

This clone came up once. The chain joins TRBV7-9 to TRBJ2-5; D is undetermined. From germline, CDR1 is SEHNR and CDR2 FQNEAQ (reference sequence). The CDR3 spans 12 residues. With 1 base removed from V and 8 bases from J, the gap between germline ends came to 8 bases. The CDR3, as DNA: TGTGCCAGCAGCTTAGGGTCAATTACCCAGTACTTC. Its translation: CASSLGSITQYF.

CDR3 residues: CASENNRQPYTEAFF. DNA for the CDR3: TGTGCCAGCGAGAATAACAGACAGCCATACACTGAAGCTTTCTTT. V usage is TRBV6-1 and J usage is TRBJ1-1, with D perhaps matching TRBD1 (5 bases). Germline loops: CDR1 MNHNS, CDR2 SASEGT. Trimming removed 8 bases at V and 3 bases at J, with 19 bases between. This CDR3 is built from 15 residues.

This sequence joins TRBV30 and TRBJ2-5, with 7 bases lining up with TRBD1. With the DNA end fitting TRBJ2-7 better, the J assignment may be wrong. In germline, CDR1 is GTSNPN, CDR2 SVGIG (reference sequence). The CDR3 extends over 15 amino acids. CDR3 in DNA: TGTGCCTGGAGTGACGAGGGGCAGGGGGTCTACGAGCAGTACTTC. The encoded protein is CAWSDEGQGVYEQYF.

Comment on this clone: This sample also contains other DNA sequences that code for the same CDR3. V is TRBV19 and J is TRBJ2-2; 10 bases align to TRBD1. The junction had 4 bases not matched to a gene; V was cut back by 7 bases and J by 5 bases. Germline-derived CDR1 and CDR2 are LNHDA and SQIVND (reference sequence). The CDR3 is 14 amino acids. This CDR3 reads CASTRQGATGELFF. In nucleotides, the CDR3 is TGTGCCAGTACGAGACAGGGGGCGACCGGGGAGCTGTTTTTT.

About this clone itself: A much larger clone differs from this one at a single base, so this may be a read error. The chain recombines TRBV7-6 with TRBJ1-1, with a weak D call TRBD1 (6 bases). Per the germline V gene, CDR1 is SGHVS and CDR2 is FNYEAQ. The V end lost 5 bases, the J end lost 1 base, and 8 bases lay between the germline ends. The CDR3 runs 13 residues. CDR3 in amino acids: CASSRRGNTEAFF. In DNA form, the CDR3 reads TGTGCCAGCAGCCGCAGGGGGAACACTGAAGCTTTCTTT. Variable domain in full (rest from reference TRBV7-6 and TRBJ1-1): GAGVSQSPRYKVTKRGQDVALRCDPISGHVSLYWYRQALGQGPEFLTYFNYEAQQDKSGLPNDRFSAERPEGSISTLTIQRTEQRDSAMYRCASSRRGNTEAFFGQGTRLTVV.

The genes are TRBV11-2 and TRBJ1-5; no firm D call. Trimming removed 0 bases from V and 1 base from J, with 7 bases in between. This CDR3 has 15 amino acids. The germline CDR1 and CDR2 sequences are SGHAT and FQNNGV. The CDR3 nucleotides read TGTGCCAGCAGCTTAGATTCAATCAGCAATCAGCCCCAGCATTTT. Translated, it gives CASSLDSISNQPQHF.

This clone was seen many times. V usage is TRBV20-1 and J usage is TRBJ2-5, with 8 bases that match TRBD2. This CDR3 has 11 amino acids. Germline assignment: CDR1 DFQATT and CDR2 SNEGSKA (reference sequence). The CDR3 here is CSREGGKTQYF. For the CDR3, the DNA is TGCAGCCGGGAGGGCGGGAAGACCCAGTACTTC.

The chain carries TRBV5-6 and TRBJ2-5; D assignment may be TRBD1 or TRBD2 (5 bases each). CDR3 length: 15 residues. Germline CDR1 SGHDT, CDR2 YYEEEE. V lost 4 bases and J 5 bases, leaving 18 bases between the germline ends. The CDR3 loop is CASSQLGGEGETQYF. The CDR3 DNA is TGTGCCAGCAGCCAATTGGGCGGCGAGGGGGAGACCCAGTACTTC. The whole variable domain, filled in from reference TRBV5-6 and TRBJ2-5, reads DAGVTQSPTHLIKTRGQQVTLRCSPKSGHDTVSWYQQALGQGPQFIFQYYEEEERQRGNFPDRFSGHQFPNYSSELNVNALLLGDSALYLCASSQLGGEGETQYFGPGTRLLVL.

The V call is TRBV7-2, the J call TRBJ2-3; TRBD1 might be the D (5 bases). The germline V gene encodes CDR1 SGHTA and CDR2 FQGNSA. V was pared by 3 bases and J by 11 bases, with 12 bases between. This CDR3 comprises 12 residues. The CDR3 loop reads CASSLDTEGQYF. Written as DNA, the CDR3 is TGTGCCAGCAGCTTGGACACAGAAGGGCAGTATTTT.

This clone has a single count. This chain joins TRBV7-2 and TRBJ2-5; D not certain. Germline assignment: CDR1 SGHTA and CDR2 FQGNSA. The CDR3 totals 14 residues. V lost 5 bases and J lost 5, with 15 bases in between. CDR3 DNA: TGTGCCAGCAGCCAAGACCCTGGGTGGGAGACCCAGTACTTC. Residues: CASSQDPGWETQYF.

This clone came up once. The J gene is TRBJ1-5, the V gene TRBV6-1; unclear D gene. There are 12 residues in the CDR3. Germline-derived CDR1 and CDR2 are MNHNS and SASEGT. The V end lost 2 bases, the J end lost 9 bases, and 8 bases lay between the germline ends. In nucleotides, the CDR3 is TGTGCCAGCAGTGAATTGAGAGGGCCCCAGCATTTT. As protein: CASSELRGPQHF.

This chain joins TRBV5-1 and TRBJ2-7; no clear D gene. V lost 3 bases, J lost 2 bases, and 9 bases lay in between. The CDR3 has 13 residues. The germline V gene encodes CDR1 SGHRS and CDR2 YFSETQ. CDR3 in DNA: TGCGCCAGCAGCTCCGAGCCTCCCTACGAGCAGTACTTC. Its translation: CASSSEPPYEQYF.

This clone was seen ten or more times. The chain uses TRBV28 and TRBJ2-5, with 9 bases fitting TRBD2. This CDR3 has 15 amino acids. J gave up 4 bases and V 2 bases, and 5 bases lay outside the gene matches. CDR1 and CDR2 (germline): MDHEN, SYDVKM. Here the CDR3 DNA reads TGTGCCAGCAGTTTACCAGCGGGAGGATCAGAGACCCAGTACTTC. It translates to CASSLPAGGSETQYF.

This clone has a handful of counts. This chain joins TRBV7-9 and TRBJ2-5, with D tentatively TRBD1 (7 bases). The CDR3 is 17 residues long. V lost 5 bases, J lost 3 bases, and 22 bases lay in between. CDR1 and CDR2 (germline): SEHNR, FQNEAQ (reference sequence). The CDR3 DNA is TGTGCCAGCAGCGATACAATCAGAGCAGGGGGGAAAGAGACCCAGTACTTC. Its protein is CASSDTIRAGGKETQYF.

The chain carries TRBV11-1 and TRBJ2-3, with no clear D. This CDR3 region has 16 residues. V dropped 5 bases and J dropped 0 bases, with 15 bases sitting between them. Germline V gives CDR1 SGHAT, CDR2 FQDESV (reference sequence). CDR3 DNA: TGTGCCAGCAGCATCCGGTCAGCTGCAAGCACAGATACGCAGTATTTT. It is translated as CASSIRSAASTDTQYF.

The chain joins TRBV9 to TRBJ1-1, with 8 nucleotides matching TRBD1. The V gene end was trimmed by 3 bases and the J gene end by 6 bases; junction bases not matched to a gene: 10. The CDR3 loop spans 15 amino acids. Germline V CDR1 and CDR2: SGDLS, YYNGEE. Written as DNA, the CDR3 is TGTGCCAGCAGCGCAGGGGGCCCCTTCGTGTCTGAAGCTTTCTTT. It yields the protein CASSAGGPFVSEAFF.

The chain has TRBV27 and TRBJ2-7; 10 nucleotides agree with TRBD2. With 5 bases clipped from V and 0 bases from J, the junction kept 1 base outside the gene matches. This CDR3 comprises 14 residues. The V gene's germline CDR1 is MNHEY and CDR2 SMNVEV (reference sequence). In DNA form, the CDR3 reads TGTGCCAGCAGTCGACTAGCGGGCTCCTACGAGCAGTACTTC. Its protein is CASSRLAGSYEQYF.

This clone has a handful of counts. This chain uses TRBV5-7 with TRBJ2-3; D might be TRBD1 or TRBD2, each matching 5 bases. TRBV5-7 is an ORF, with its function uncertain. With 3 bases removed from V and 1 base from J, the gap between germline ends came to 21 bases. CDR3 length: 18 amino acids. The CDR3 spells CASSCRDPTPDRTDTQYF. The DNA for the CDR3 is TGTGCCAGCAGCTGCCGGGACCCCACACCCGACCGCACAGATACGCAGTATTTT.

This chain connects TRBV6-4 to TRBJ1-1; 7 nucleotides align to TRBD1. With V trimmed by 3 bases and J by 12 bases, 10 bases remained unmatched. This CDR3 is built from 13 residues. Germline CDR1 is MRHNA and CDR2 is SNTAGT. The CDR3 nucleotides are TGTGCCAGCAGTGATCCGACAACAGGGGTGACTTTCTTT. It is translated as CASSDPTTGVTFF.

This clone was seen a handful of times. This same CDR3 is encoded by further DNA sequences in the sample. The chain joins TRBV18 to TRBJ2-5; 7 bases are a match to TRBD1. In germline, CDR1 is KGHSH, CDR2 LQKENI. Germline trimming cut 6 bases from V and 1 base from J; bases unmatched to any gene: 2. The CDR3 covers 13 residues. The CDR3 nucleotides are TGTGCCAGCTCGGGGACAGCCCAAGAGACCCAGTACTTC. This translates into CASSGTAQETQYF.

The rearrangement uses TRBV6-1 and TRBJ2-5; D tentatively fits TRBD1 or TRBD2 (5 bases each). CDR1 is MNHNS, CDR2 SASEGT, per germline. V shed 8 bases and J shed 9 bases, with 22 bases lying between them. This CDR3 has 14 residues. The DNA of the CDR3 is TGTGCCAGCCGGGGACCGGGGACCGATGGTCCCCAGTACTTC. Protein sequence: CASRGPGTDGPQYF.

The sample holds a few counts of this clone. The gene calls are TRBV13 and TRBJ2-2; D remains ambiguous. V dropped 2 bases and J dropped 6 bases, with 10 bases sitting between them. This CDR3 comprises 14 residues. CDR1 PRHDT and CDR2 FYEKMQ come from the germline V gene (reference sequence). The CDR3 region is CASSLRIVAGELFF. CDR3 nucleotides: TGTGCCAGCAGCTTAAGGATAGTCGCCGGGGAGCTGTTTTTT.